The clone carrying this T cell receptor (beta chain) came up once. Its antigen is undetermined. This specimen belongs to a study of cytomegalovirus exposure and HLA in healthy donors. The V and J ends lost 2 bases and 7 bases respectively, with 2 bases between them. Germline lookup yields CDR1 SEHNR and CDR2 FQNEAQ (reference sequence). The CDR3 runs to 11 residues. Study conclusions and caveats: Available immune exposure information was restricted to CMV serostatus only.

A multiplex PCR was run with 60 Vbeta primers and 13 Jbeta primers. This table comes from immunoSEQ multiplex PCR, and its TCRdb copy is limited to in-frame clones, with some not included. The data show 150,000 to 180,000 clones, with roughly 82% seen just once and about 7.1% held by the top ten. This clonotype was obtained from a woman in her forties or fifties in good health and CMV-seropositive. The rearrangement links TRBV7-9 to TRBJ2-2; D is uncertain. Sample: PBMCs. The CDR3 is CASSLHGELFF. The CDR3 DNA reads as TGTGCCAGCAGCTTACACGGGGAGCTGTTTTTT.